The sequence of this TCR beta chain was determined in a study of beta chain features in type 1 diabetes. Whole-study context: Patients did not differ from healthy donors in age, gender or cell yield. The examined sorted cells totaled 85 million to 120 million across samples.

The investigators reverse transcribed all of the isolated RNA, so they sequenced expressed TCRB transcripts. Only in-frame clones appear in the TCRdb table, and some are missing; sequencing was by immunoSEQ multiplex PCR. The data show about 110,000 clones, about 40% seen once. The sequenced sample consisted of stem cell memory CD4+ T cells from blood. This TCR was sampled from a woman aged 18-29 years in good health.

The CDR3 DNA reads TGTGCCAGCAGCCTACCTAAACGGACACAAGTCAATGAGCAGTTCTTC. Its protein is CASSLPKRTQVNEQFF. The chain carries TRBV7-9 and TRBJ2-1, with D possibly TRBD1 on 5 matching bases. This CDR3 has 16 amino acids. V dropped 5 bases and J dropped 6 bases, with 20 bases sitting between them. From germline, CDR1 is SEHNR and CDR2 FQNEAQ (reference sequence).